This TCR beta chain appears in the sequencing data of a study of T-cell memory formation after mild COVID-19. At the level of the study: Clusters of TCRs were largely donor specific. Findings of the study overall: For contracting clones, CD4+ ones sat mainly in CM and EM, CD8+ in EMRA. Clones that shrank (day 15 to 85) were balanced CD4/CD8, whereas later expanders leaned CD4+.

Barcoded TCR alpha and TCR beta cDNA libraries with UMIs came from 5'RACE using constant-segment primers. A single record per CDR3 protein comes from TCRdb applying MiXCR to the 5' RACE reads. The sample shows 300,000 to 400,000 distinct CDR3 sequences, roughly 14% of them seen only once. The germline V gene has CDR1 MNHEY and CDR2 SMNVEV (reference sequence). This CDR3 contains 17 residues. The V gene end was trimmed by 5 bases and the J gene end by 1 base; junction bases not matched to a gene: 12. Ten or more counts support this clonotype. Its antigen is undetermined. Sequenced sample: PBMCs or a T cell subset sorted from them (not recorded which). This rearrangement joins TRBV27 to TRBJ2-3; 7 bases are shared with TRBD1. The TCR originated in a man aged 18 to 29 who had mild COVID-19 (a few samples of this study predate the infection). Cell type and time point are not known. As DNA, the CDR3 is TGTGCCAGCAGTCCGAGACAGGGTATCCCTCGCACAGATACGCAGTATTTT. Translation gives CASSPRQGIPRTDTQYF.